This T cell receptor (beta chain) was recorded in a study of blood T cell repertoires in COVID-19. Background on the study: The United States, Italy and Spain supplied acute and convalescent COVID-19 samples. Nucleic acid was either cDNA or gDNA, and it came from T cells, B-cell-depleted T cells, or PBMCs.

TCRdb's table, derived via immunoSEQ multiplex PCR, lists solely in-frame clones and lacks some. The sample has 150,000 or so clones, roughly nine tenths seen once; the top ten hold almost 1%. Trimming stripped 4 bases from V and 4 bases from J, with 28 bases between. The CDR3 runs to 19 residues. CDR1 SGHAT and CDR2 FQNNGV come from the germline V gene. This receptor was obtained from a man between 18 and 35 years old with acute or convalescent COVID-19. Sample: peripheral blood. This sequence joins TRBV11-2 and TRBJ1-1, with a tentative D call TRBD1 (6 bases). The CDR3 nucleotides read TGTGCCAGCAGCTCCTATCCCATGGAACGAGCAGGGGTCGGCACTGAAGCTTTCTTT. It is translated as CASSSYPMERAGVGTEAFF. The variable domain in full, completed from reference TRBV11-2 and TRBJ1-1, reads EAGVAQSPRYKIIEKRQSVAFWCNPISGHATLYWYQQILGQGPKLLIQFQNNGVVDDSQLPKDRFSAERLKGVDSTLKIQPAKLEDSAVYLCASSSYPMERAGVGTEAFFGQGTRLTVV.